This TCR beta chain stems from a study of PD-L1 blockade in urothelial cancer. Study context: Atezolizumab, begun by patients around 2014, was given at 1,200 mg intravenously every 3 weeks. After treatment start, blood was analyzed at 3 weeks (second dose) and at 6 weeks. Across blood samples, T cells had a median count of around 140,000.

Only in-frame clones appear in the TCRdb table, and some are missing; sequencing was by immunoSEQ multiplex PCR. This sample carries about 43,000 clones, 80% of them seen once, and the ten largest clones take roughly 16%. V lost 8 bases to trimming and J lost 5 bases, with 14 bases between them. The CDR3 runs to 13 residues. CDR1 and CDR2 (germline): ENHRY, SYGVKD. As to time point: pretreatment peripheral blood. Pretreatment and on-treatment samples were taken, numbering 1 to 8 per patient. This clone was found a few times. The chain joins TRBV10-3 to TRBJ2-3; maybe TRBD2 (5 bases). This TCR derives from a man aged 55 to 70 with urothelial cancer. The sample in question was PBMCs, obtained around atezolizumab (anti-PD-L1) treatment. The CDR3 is CAIGGFLEDTQYF. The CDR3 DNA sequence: TGTGCCATCGGAGGCTTCCTAGAAGATACGCAGTATTTT.